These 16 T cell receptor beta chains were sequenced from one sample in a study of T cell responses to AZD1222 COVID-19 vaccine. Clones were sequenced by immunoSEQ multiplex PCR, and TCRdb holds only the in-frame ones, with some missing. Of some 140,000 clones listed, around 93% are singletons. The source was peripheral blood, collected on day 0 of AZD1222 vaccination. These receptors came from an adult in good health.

Written as DNA, the CDR3 is TGCGCCAGCAGCCAGGTCCCAGGGGATGGCTACACCTTC. Its translation is CASSQVPGDGYTF. The V gene is TRBV4-3, the J gene TRBJ1-2; the D gene is possibly TRBD1 (6 bases). CDR1 and CDR2 (germline): LGHNA, YSLEER. Trimming took 3 bases from V and 6 from J, leaving 11 bases between them. The CDR3 contains 13 residues.

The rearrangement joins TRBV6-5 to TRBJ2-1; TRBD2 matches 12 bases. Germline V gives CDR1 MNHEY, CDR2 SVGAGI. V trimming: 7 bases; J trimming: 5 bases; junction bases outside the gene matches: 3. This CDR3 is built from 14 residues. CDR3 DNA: TGTGCCAGCACGAGGACTAGCGGGGACAATGAGCAGTTCTTC. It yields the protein CASTRTSGDNEQFF.

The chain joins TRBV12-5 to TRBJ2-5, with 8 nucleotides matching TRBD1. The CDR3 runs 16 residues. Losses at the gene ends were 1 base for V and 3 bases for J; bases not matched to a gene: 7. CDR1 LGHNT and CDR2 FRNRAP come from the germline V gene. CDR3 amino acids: CASGLGTGTPEETQYF. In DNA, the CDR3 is TGTGCTAGTGGTTTGGGGACAGGGACCCCCGAAGAGACCCAGTACTTC.

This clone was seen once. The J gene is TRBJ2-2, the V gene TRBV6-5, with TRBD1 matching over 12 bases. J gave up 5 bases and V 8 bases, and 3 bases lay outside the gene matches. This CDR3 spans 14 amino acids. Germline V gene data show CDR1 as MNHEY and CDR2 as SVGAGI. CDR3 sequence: CASWGQGATGELFF. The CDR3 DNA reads TGTGCCAGCTGGGGACAGGGGGCAACCGGGGAGCTGTTTTTT.

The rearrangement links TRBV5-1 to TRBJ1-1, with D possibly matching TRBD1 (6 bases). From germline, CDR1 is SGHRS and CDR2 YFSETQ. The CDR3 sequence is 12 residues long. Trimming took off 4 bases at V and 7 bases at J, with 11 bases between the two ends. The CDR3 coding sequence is TGCGCCAGCAGCCTGGACAGAAATGAAGCTTTCTTT. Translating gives CASSLDRNEAFF.

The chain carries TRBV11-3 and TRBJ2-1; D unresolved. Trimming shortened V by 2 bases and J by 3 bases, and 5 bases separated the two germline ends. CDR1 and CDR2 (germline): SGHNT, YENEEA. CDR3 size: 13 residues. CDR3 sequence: CASSLTNYNEQFF. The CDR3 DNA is TGTGCCAGCAGCTTAACCAACTACAATGAGCAGTTCTTC.

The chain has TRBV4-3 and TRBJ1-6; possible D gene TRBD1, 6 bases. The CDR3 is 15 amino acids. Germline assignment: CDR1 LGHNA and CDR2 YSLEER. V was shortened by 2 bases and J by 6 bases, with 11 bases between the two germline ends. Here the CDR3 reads CASSQQQGVNSPLHF. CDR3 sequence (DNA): TGCGCCAGCAGCCAACAACAGGGTGTTAATTCACCCCTCCACTTT.

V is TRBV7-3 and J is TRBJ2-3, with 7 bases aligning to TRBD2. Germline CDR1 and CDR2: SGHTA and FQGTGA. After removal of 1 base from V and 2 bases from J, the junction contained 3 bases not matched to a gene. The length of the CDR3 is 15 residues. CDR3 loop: CASSLMGGYTDTQYF. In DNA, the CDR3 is TGTGCCAGCAGCTTAATGGGAGGGTACACAGATACGCAGTATTTT.

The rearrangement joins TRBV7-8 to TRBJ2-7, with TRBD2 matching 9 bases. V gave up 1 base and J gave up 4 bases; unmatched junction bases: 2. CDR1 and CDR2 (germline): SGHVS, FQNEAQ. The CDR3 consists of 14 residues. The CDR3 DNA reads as TGTGCCAGCAGCTTAGAAGCGGGAGGTTACGAGCAGTACTTC. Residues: CASSLEAGGYEQYF.

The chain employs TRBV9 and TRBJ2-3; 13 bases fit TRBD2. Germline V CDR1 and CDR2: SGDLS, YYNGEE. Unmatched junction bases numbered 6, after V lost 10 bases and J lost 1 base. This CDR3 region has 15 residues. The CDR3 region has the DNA TGTGCCTCGGGACTAGCGGGGCCCGGCACAGATACGCAGTATTTT. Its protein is CASGLAGPGTDTQYF.

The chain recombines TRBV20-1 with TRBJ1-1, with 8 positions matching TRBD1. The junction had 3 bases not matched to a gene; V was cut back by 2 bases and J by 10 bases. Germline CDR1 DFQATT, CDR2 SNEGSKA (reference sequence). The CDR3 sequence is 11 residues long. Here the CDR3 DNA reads TGCAGTGCTAGATCCGACAGGGGAGCTTTCTTT. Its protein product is CSARSDRGAFF.

CDR3 DNA sequence: TGTGCCAGCAGTGAAGGCAGGGCTGGGACTGAAGCTTTCTTT. This gives the protein CASSEGRAGTEAFF. The rearrangement joins TRBV2 to TRBJ1-1; D is perhaps TRBD1 (5 bases). The ends were cut back, 1 base at V and 5 bases at J, with 11 bases in the middle. This CDR3 spans 14 amino acids. CDR1 is SNHLY and CDR2 is FYNNEI in the germline V gene.

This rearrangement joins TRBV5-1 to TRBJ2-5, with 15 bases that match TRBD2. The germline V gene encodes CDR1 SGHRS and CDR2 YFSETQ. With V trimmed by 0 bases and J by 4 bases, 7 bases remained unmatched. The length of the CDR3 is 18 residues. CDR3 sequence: CASSLVRTSGGAAETQYF. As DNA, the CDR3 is TGCGCCAGCAGCTTGGTACGGACTAGCGGGGGGGCAGCAGAGACCCAGTACTTC.

CDR3 nucleotide sequence: TGTGCCATCAGCCCGCAGAGCAATCAGCCCCAGCATTTT. Protein: CAISPQSNQPQHF. The V gene is TRBV10-3, the J gene TRBJ1-5; D gene unclear. The CDR3 contains 13 residues. CDR1 and CDR2 (germline): ENHRY, SYGVKD. Trimming shortened V by 6 bases and J by 1 base, and 7 bases separated the two germline ends.

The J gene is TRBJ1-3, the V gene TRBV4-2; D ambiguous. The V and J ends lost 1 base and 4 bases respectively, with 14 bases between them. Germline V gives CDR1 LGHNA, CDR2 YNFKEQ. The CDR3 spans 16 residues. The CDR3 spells CASSQVLGSGGNTIYF. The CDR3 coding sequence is TGTGCCAGCAGCCAAGTTCTGGGGTCGGGAGGAAACACCATATATTTT.

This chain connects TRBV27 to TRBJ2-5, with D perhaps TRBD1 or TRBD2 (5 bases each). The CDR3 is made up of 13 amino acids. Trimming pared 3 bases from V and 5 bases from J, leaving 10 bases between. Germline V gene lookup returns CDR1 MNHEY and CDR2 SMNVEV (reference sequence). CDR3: CASSFQGEETQYF. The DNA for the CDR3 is TGTGCCAGCAGTTTCCAGGGAGAGGAGACCCAGTACTTC.